These 26 T cell receptor beta chains were sequenced from one sample in a study of blood T cells in healthy people across ages (dated by TCRdb to between 2015 and 2016). The library relied on 5' RACE. Instrument used: Illumina HiSeq 2500. A second roughly 6 to 12 cycle PCR used a sample-barcoded 5' primer and a J-beta primer mix. The public reads were reanalyzed by TCRdb: fastp trimming at Q25, MiXCR alignment, in-frame beta chains only. Rows are combined by CDR3 protein, so each entry shows the most common genes and DNA. The table for this sample lists some 760,000 distinct CDR3 sequences; approximately 25% of them were counted only once. The ten largest clones represent around 9.2% of the sample. In addition, the sample was reused for a study of T cells of mothers and their children.

The sample consisted of blood. The receptors here all came from a boy between 10 and 17 years old in good health.

This clonotype came up a few times. The chain has TRBV11-3 and TRBJ2-4; D assignment may be TRBD1 or TRBD2 (5 bases each). The V end lost 5 bases, the J end lost 4 bases, and 18 bases lay between the germline ends. The CDR3 extends over 16 amino acids. Looked up from germline, CDR1 is SGHNT and CDR2 is YENEEA. The CDR3 protein is CASSAEPGPGKNIQYF. The CDR3 nucleotides are TGTGCCAGCAGCGCAGAACCGGGACCAGGAAAAAACATTCAGTACTTC.

The rearrangement joins TRBV7-8 to TRBJ2-5; 9 bases line up with TRBD2. The tail of the sequence fits TRBJ2-7 better, so the J call may be wrong. CDR1 is SGHVS, CDR2 FQNEAQ, per germline. This CDR3 has 14 amino acids. CDR3 DNA sequence: TGTGCCAGCAGGCGGGGGGGTACTTCCTACGAGCAGTACTTC. Translated, it gives CASRRGGTSYEQYF.

This chain links TRBV3-1 with TRBJ2-5; no reliable D call. TRBJ2-7 explains the end of the DNA better; the J call may be wrong. In germline, CDR1 is LGHDT, CDR2 YNNKEL (reference sequence). The length of the CDR3 is 15 residues. DNA for the CDR3: TGTGCCAGCAGCCAAGATCCCACAGCTGGCGGCGAGCAGTACTTC. Translated, it gives CASSQDPTAGGEQYF.

This clonotype has a handful of counts. This rearrangement joins TRBV9 to TRBJ2-7; 9 bases agree with TRBD1. Germline V lookup: CDR1 SGDLS, CDR2 YYNGEE. Trimming took 3 bases from V and 3 from J; bases not matched to a gene: 7. This CDR3 has 15 amino acids. This chain's CDR3 is CASSDSGTGFYEQYF. DNA for the CDR3: TGTGCCAGCAGCGACTCCGGGACAGGGTTCTACGAGCAGTACTTC.

The chain uses TRBV3-1 and TRBJ2-6, with D tentatively TRBD1 or TRBD2 (6 bases each). V shed 4 bases and J shed 4 bases, with 11 bases lying between them. Germline V gives CDR1 LGHDT, CDR2 YNNKEL (reference sequence). This CDR3 has 15 amino acids. The CDR3 DNA reads TGTGCCAGCAGCCCTAGGGGGGAAGGGGCCAACGTCCTGACTTTC. Amino acids: CASSPRGEGANVLTF.

The gene calls are TRBV7-6 and TRBJ2-7; D call uncertain. The CDR3 has 15 amino acids. Germline CDR1 reads SGHVS; CDR2 reads FNYEAQ. The V end was cut by 4 bases, the J end by 3 bases, with 16 bases between. CDR3 nucleotide sequence: TGTGCCAGCAGCTCCTCACAAGGAGCTGTCTACGAGCAGTACTTC. Protein sequence: CASSSSQGAVYEQYF.

As regards this clonotype: One end of the junction does not line up with germline, which may come from a read error. This rearrangement joins TRBV7-7 to TRBJ2-6; perhaps TRBD2 as D (5 bases). Germline lookup yields CDR1 SSHAT and CDR2 FNYEAQ (reference sequence). The CDR3 contains 16 residues. CDR3 in amino acids: CASSLDRDSGANVLTF. In nucleotides, the CDR3 is TGTGCTAGCAGCTTAGACCGGGACTCTGGGGCCAACGTCCTGACTTTC.

This clonotype was observed a handful of times. For the CDR3, the DNA is TGCGCCAGCAGCTTAAAAGGGGCGGCAACCTACGAGCAGTACTTC. Translating it yields CASSLKGAATYEQYF. The chain recombines TRBV5-1 with TRBJ2-7, with D tentatively TRBD1 (5 bases). Germline V gene sequence: CDR1 SGHRS, CDR2 YFSETQ. Trimming took 2 bases from V and 2 from J, leaving 14 bases between them. CDR3 length: 15 residues.

V gene TRBV4-2 combines with J gene TRBJ2-3, with 9 bases that match TRBD2. The CDR3 runs 14 residues. Germline V gene data show CDR1 as LGHNA and CDR2 as YNFKEQ. J gave up 8 bases and V 1 base, and 4 bases lay outside the gene matches. CDR3 loop: CASSQGGGEVTQYF. DNA of the CDR3: TGTGCCAGCAGCCAAGGCGGGGGGGAAGTTACGCAGTATTTT.

This rearrangement joins TRBV5-6 to TRBJ1-4, with 9 bases matching TRBD1. Germline CDR1 reads SGHDT; CDR2 reads YYEEEE. The CDR3 covers 16 residues. The V and J ends lost 4 bases and 7 bases, in that order; junction bases with no gene match: 11. CDR3 region: CASSAGQGGLSEKLFF. The CDR3 nucleotides are TGTGCCAGCAGCGCGGGACAGGGCGGGTTGAGTGAAAAACTGTTTTTT.

CDR3 loop: CASRVVSSGNTIYF. In nucleotides, the CDR3 is TGTGCCAGCAGGGTTGTGAGCTCTGGAAACACCATATATTTT. The chain combines TRBV6-5 with TRBJ1-3; D remains unclear. This CDR3 region has 14 residues. The germline gives CDR1 MNHEY, CDR2 SVGAGI. V was shortened by 6 bases and J by 0 bases, with 9 bases between the two germline ends.

The table lists this clonotype with a few counts. This chain joins TRBV7-9 and TRBJ1-1; possibly TRBD1 for D (5 bases). Per the germline V gene, CDR1 is SEHNR and CDR2 is FQNEAQ (reference sequence). CDR3 size: 17 residues. V gave up 1 base and J gave up 6 bases, with 21 bases separating them. The CDR3 protein is CASSLERDVFRSAEAFF. In nucleotides, the CDR3 is TGTGCCAGCAGCTTAGAACGGGACGTCTTTCGTTCCGCTGAAGCTTTCTTT. The whole variable domain, filled in from reference TRBV7-9 and TRBJ1-1, reads DTGVSQNPRHKITKRGQNVTFRCDPISEHNRLYWYRQTLGQGPEFLTYFQNEAQLEKSRLLSDRFSAERPKGSFSTLEIQRTEQGDSAMYLCASSLERDVFRSAEAFFGQGTRLTVV.

The rearrangement uses TRBV6-5 and TRBJ2-1, with D perhaps matching TRBD2 (6 bases). Between the trimmed V and J ends, which lost 6 bases and 9 bases, there was a span of 18 bases. The germline V gene has CDR1 MNHEY and CDR2 SVGAGI. CDR3 size: 14 residues. CDR3 sequence (DNA): TGTGCCAGCAGCAACCGCGGGGAATTCGTTGAGCAGTTCTTC. This sequence encodes CASSNRGEFVEQFF.

The table lists this clonotype with a few counts. The rearrangement joins TRBV12-3 or TRBV12-4 to TRBJ1-2, with D unresolved. This CDR3 has 14 residues. Trimming cost V 3 bases and J 8 bases, with 16 bases left between them. The CDR3 is CASSFLAAPRGYTF. DNA for the CDR3: TGTGCCAGCAGTTTCTTAGCAGCCCCTAGGGGCTACACCTTC.

Remarks on this clonotype: Its ends do not fully match the called genes, so a read error is possible. The V call is TRBV13, the J call TRBJ2-5, with a tentative D call TRBD1 (5 bases). Per germline, CDR1 PRHDT and CDR2 FYEKMQ (reference sequence). This CDR3 is 12 amino acids long. The CDR3 region is CASSGSAETQYF. The DNA for the CDR3 is TGTGCCAGCTCAGGGTCGGCGGAGACCCAGTACTTT.

The chain has TRBV29-1 and TRBJ2-7; D is undetermined. V dropped 6 bases and J dropped 2 bases, with 14 bases sitting between them. The CDR3 consists of 13 residues. The V gene's germline CDR1 is SQVTM and CDR2 ANQGSEA. CDR3 sequence reads: CSVSSSAPYEQYF. CDR3 nucleotides: TGCAGCGTCAGTTCCTCCGCCCCCTACGAGCAGTACTTC.

The CDR3 nucleotides read TGTGCCATCAGTGACCCGAGGTTAAGCAGTAAGAGCTCCTACGAGCAGTACTTC. It is translated as CAISDPRLSSKSSYEQYF. This chain links TRBV10-3 with TRBJ2-7, with D unresolved. V was pared by 3 bases and J by 0 bases, with 21 bases between. The V gene's germline CDR1 is ENHRY and CDR2 SYGVKD. The CDR3 totals 18 residues.

This clonotype was picked up one time. An end of the junction does not agree with germline; a read error may underlie this. This chain connects TRBV4-1 to TRBJ1-4; weak D call: TRBD1 (6 bases). Germline V gene lookup returns CDR1 MGHRA and CDR2 YSYEKL. This CDR3 region has 14 residues. The CDR3 loop reads CASNQDGGQEKLFF. The CDR3 DNA reads TGCGCCAGCAACCAAGACGGGGGGCAAGAAAAACTGTTTTTT.

This clonotype was counted a few times. V is TRBV9 and J is TRBJ2-1; 12 positions match TRBD2. This CDR3 comprises 15 residues. CDR1 is SGDLS and CDR2 is YYNGEE in the germline V gene. Trimming took 7 bases from V and 5 from J; bases not matched to a gene: 7. CDR3 sequence: CASGASGRVDNEQFF. The CDR3 DNA sequence: TGTGCCAGCGGAGCTAGCGGGAGGGTCGACAATGAGCAGTTCTTC.

This clonotype was observed a few times. The V and J genes are TRBV3-1 and TRBJ1-3; 7 bases map to TRBD1. This CDR3 has 16 residues. The germline gives CDR1 LGHDT, CDR2 YNNKEL (reference sequence). Germline trimming cut 4 bases from V and 3 bases from J; bases unmatched to any gene: 9. The CDR3, as DNA: TGTGCCAGCAGCCCTCTACCCGGGACAGATGGAAACACCATATATTTT. It translates to CASSPLPGTDGNTIYF.

This clonotype appeared many times. The V call is TRBV7-2, the J call TRBJ2-5; tentative D call: TRBD2 (6 bases). Trimming removed 1 base at V and 4 bases at J, with 10 bases between. The V gene's germline CDR1 is SGHTA and CDR2 FQGNSA. The CDR3 has 14 residues. The CDR3 reads CASSLEWRVETQYF. The CDR3 DNA sequence: TGTGCCAGCAGCTTAGAATGGAGGGTAGAGACCCAGTACTTC.

This clonotype has a handful of counts. The CDR3 region has the DNA TGTGCCACCAGCAGAGAACTAGCGGCAGGGGTGTACAATGAGCAGTTCTTC. It encodes CATSRELAAGVYNEQFF. The chain employs TRBV15 and TRBJ2-1; 8 nucleotides agree with TRBD2. Germline CDR1 reads LNHNV; CDR2 reads YYDKDF (reference sequence). The J segment lost 4 bases and the V segment lost 0 bases, leaving 8 bases of the junction unmatched. The CDR3 contains 17 residues.

DNA for the CDR3: TGTGCCAGTAGTAGCGGGGGGGCAACCTACGAGCAGTACTTC. Residues: CASSSGGATYEQYF. The chain links TRBV19 to TRBJ2-7; 9 positions match TRBD2. The CDR3 has 14 amino acids. Germline V lookup: CDR1 LNHDA, CDR2 SQIVND (reference sequence). With 4 bases clipped from V and 2 bases from J, the junction kept 3 bases outside the gene matches. Based on the CDR3 plus reference TRBV19 and TRBJ2-7, the full variable domain is DGGITQSPKYLFRKEGQNVTLSCEQNLNHDAMYWYRQDPGQGLRLIYYSQIVNDFQKGDIAEGYSVSREKKESFPLTVTSAQKNPTAFYLCASSSGGATYEQYFGPGTRLTVT.

This clonotype was found a few times. The chain combines TRBV7-2 with TRBJ2-1; D uncertain. The V and J ends lost 1 base and 5 bases respectively, with 12 bases between them. Germline CDR1 is SGHTA and CDR2 is FQGNSA. This CDR3 region has 15 residues. Here the CDR3 reads CASSLGGRRDNEQFF. The CDR3 DNA sequence: TGTGCCAGCAGCTTAGGTGGAAGGCGAGACAATGAGCAGTTCTTC.

In DNA, the CDR3 is TGCGCCAGCAGCTTGGCTGGAGACGGATACAATGAGCAGTTCTTC. The encoded protein is CASSLAGDGYNEQFF. The chain links TRBV5-1 to TRBJ2-1; no reliable D call. Deletions cut 0 bases from V and 4 bases from J, with 11 bases between. Germline V gene lookup returns CDR1 SGHRS and CDR2 YFSETQ. The CDR3 consists of 15 residues.

This clonotype was detected a few times. The CDR3 here is CASSHPQQGSGANVLTF. CDR3 DNA sequence: TGTGCCAGCAGCCATCCCCAACAGGGCTCTGGGGCCAACGTCCTGACTTTC. V gene TRBV3-1 combines with J gene TRBJ2-6, with D possibly matching TRBD1 (6 bases). V lost 3 bases to trimming and J lost 0 bases, with 12 bases between them. The CDR3 loop spans 17 amino acids. Germline CDR1 is LGHDT and CDR2 is YNNKEL (reference sequence).